This T cell receptor beta chain was recorded in a study of OX40 agonist ivuxolimab in advanced cancers. Overall study findings and caveats: CD4+ and CD8+ blood T cells expanded clonally by week 6 at 0.1 to 3.0 mg/kg.

CDR1 and CDR2 from the germline V gene are SGHNT and YYREEE (reference sequence). Trimming took off 0 bases at V and 5 bases at J, with 8 bases between the two ends. The CDR3 runs 13 residues. The study sampled blood at baseline, cycle 4 day 1, and cycle 7 day 1. A word on this clone: Antigen unknown.

The assay was immunoSEQ multiplex PCR, and TCRdb's table has in-frame clones only and misses some. The table records 50,000 to 55,000 clones, nearly 80% of them present only once. This material consisted of CD4+ or CD8+ T cells sorted from blood, taken in a trial of the OX40 agonist ivuxolimab. This sequence joins TRBV5-4 and TRBJ2-5, with D maybe TRBD2 (6 bases). This receptor was obtained from an adult with an advanced solid tumor such as melanoma, head and neck, liver or kidney cancer. CDR3 region: CASSLAREETQYF. CDR3 DNA: TGTGCCAGCAGCTTGGCCCGGGAGGAGACCCAGTACTTC.